The 17 T cell receptor beta chains presented below share a single source sample, sequenced in a study of blood T cell repertoires in COVID-19. Profiling relied on immunoSEQ multiplex PCR, and the TCRdb table lists in-frame clones only, not all of them. This table holds around 170,000 clones, approximately 82% found once. The sample comprised peripheral blood. The receptors derive from a man in his 70s who had recovered from COVID-19.

V and J are TRBV9 and TRBJ2-5; tentative D call: TRBD1 (7 bases). With 3 bases removed from V and 1 base from J, the gap between germline ends came to 10 bases. The germline V gene has CDR1 SGDLS and CDR2 YYNGEE. CDR3 length equals 14 residues. The CDR3 loop is CASSGGTVQETQYF. The CDR3 region has the DNA TGTGCCAGCAGCGGCGGGACAGTCCAAGAGACCCAGTACTTC.

V gene TRBV3-1 (or the pseudogene TRBV3-2) combines with J gene TRBJ1-5; D is uncertain. V lost 1 base, J lost 7 bases, and 14 bases lay in between. Germline V gives CDR1 LGHDT, CDR2 YNNKEL (reference sequence). CDR3 length: 15 amino acids. The CDR3 loop reads CASSQGDGGGQPQHF. CDR3 nucleotide sequence: TGTGCCAGCAGCCAAGGGGATGGAGGAGGACAGCCCCAGCATTTT.

The chain carries TRBV5-4 and TRBJ2-1; 9 bases match TRBD2. This CDR3 has 15 amino acids. After removal of 4 bases from V and 7 bases from J, the junction contained 9 bases not matched to a gene. From germline, CDR1 is SGHNT and CDR2 YYREEE (reference sequence). This CDR3 is CASSPQEREVNEQFF. CDR3 coding DNA: TGTGCCAGCAGCCCACAAGAGCGGGAGGTAAATGAGCAGTTCTTC. The full variable domain, with the rest looked up from reference TRBV5-4 and TRBJ2-1, is ETGVTQSPTHLIKTRGQQVTLRCSSQSGHNTVSWYQQALGQGPQFIFQYYREEENGRGNFPPRFSGLQFPNYSSELNVNALELDDSALYLCASSPQEREVNEQFFGPGTRLTVL.

The chain uses TRBV5-1 and TRBJ2-1; 11 nucleotides line up with TRBD2. The V gene end was trimmed by 0 bases and the J gene end by 6 bases; junction bases not matched to a gene: 5. The CDR3 is 16 residues long. Looked up from germline, CDR1 is SGHRS and CDR2 is YFSETQ. CDR3 loop: CASSLATSGSANEQFF. The CDR3 DNA reads as TGCGCCAGCAGCTTGGCCACTAGCGGGAGCGCCAATGAGCAGTTCTTC.

This clone was observed a single time. The chain combines TRBV7-9 with TRBJ2-7; 7 bases map to TRBD1. Germline CDR1 is SEHNR and CDR2 is FQNEAQ (reference sequence). Losses at the gene ends were 1 base for V and 3 bases for J; bases not matched to a gene: 3. The CDR3 extends over 14 amino acids. CDR3 bases: TGTGCCAGCAGCTTAGAACAGGGGAGCTACGAGCAGTACTTC. As protein: CASSLEQGSYEQYF.

The chain couples TRBV6-5 to TRBJ1-4; no firm D call. The CDR3 is 14 amino acids. Deletions cut 6 bases from V and 5 bases from J, with 13 bases between. The V gene's germline CDR1 is MNHEY and CDR2 SVGAGI. CDR3 residues: CASRGRDLNEKLFF. The CDR3 nucleotides read TGTGCCAGCAGGGGGAGGGATTTGAATGAAAAACTGTTTTTT.

The chain links TRBV5-4 to TRBJ2-2; TRBD2 matches 7 bases. Trimming cost V 5 bases and J 5 bases; bases outside gene matches: 0. CDR1 is SGHNT, CDR2 YYREEE, per germline (reference sequence). The CDR3 loop spans 12 amino acids. The CDR3 loop is CASRGGTGELFF. CDR3 bases: TGTGCCAGCAGGGGAGGGACCGGGGAGCTGTTTTTT.

Only a few counts were recorded for this clone. This chain joins TRBV11-2 and TRBJ2-7; 8 bases match TRBD1. The CDR3 runs to 18 residues. The V gene end was trimmed by 5 bases and the J gene end by 1 base; junction bases not matched to a gene: 16. The germline gives CDR1 SGHAT, CDR2 FQNNGV. The CDR3 DNA is TGTGCCAGCAGCCCACCCCCATTCGGGACAGGAACTTCCTACGAGCAGTACTTC. It encodes CASSPPPFGTGTSYEQYF.

This clone was counted a single time. The CDR3 sequence is CASSEGQGSNEQYF. The DNA of the CDR3 is TGCGCCAGCAGTGAGGGACAGGGAAGTAACGAGCAGTACTTC. This chain joins TRBV10-1 and TRBJ2-7, with 8 bases fitting TRBD1. There are 14 residues in the CDR3. The ends lost 2 bases at V and 5 bases at J; junction bases unmatched: 5. Germline V CDR1 and CDR2: WNHNN, SYGVQD (reference sequence).

The chain combines TRBV7-2 with TRBJ2-7; D unclear. V dropped 4 bases and J dropped 2 bases, with 9 bases sitting between them. Germline V gene lookup returns CDR1 SGHTA and CDR2 FQGNSA. The CDR3 has 13 amino acids. The CDR3 spells CASSSPLAYEQYF. As DNA, the CDR3 is TGTGCCAGCAGCTCCCCCCTTGCCTACGAGCAGTACTTC.

Many counts were recorded for this clone. The chain has TRBV2 and TRBJ2-2; 7 bases map to TRBD2. The trim removed 1 base at V and 4 bases at J, leaving 3 bases unmatched. The CDR3 runs to 15 residues. The germline gives CDR1 SNHLY, CDR2 FYNNEI. CDR3 nucleotide sequence: TGTGCCAGCAGTGAAGGGTTAGCGGGCACCGGGGAGCTGTTTTTT. This codes for CASSEGLAGTGELFF.

The gene calls are TRBV2 and TRBJ1-2, with no clear D. The CDR3 is 13 amino acids. Germline V gives CDR1 SNHLY, CDR2 FYNNEI. The germline V and J ends were trimmed by 4 bases and 7 bases, with 13 bases remaining between them. CDR3 DNA sequence: TGTGCCAGCAGTGGAGGGCTAAGCTCTGGCTACACCTTC. This sequence encodes CASSGGLSSGYTF.

The chain joins TRBV6-1 to TRBJ1-5; 11 nucleotides line up with TRBD1. V lost 2 bases to trimming and J lost 4 bases; unmatched junction nucleotides: 4. The CDR3 covers 16 residues. In germline, CDR1 is MNHNS, CDR2 SASEGT. Here the CDR3 DNA reads TGTGCCAGCAGTGAATTGGGACAGGGGGGAAATCAGCCCCAGCATTTT. It encodes CASSELGQGGNQPQHF.

CDR3 nucleotides: TGTGCCAGCGCCTTAGGACAGGTTGAAGCTTTCTTT. It translates to CASALGQVEAFF. The V call is TRBV6-6, the J call TRBJ1-1; 7 nucleotides align to TRBD1. The V segment lost 8 bases and the J segment 7 bases; nucleotides outside the gene matches: 7. The germline V gene encodes CDR1 MNHNY and CDR2 SVGAGI (reference sequence). CDR3 size: 12 residues.

This chain uses TRBV7-9 with TRBJ2-3, with TRBD2 matching over 7 bases. V shed 5 bases, J shed 3 bases, and the junction held 8 bases outside the gene matches. CDR3 length equals 15 residues. CDR1 is SEHNR, CDR2 FQNEAQ, per germline (reference sequence). Here the CDR3 DNA reads TGTGCCAGCAGCGGGACGGGAGGACTGACAGATACGCAGTATTTT. This encodes CASSGTGGLTDTQYF.

J is TRBJ2-5 and V is TRBV18; 11 positions agree with TRBD2. J lost 5 bases, V lost 0 bases, and 5 bases had no gene match. The CDR3 spans 16 residues. Per germline, CDR1 KGHSH and CDR2 LQKENI. This CDR3 reads CASSPPTSGMWETQYF. As DNA, the CDR3 is TGTGCCAGCTCACCACCGACTAGCGGGATGTGGGAGACCCAGTACTTC.

This clone came up once. The chain joins TRBV3-1 (or the pseudogene TRBV3-2) to TRBJ1-2; 7 bases match TRBD1. The germline V gene encodes CDR1 LGHDT and CDR2 YNNKEL (reference sequence). Germline trimming cut 0 bases from V and 6 bases from J; bases unmatched to any gene: 1. The CDR3 covers 13 residues. The CDR3 DNA sequence: TGTGCCAGCAGCCAAGACAGGGGGGATGGCTACACCTTC. Translated, it gives CASSQDRGDGYTF.